The 9 T cell receptor beta chains presented below share a single source sample, sequenced in a study of blood T cell repertoires in COVID-19. Method: immunoSEQ multiplex PCR; TCRdb's copy keeps in-frame clones and lacks some. The data contain about 290,000 clones, 85% of them singletons. Material for sequencing was peripheral blood. The receptors here all came from a woman in her 50s with active or convalescent COVID-19.

CDR3 nucleotides: TGCGCCAGCAGCTTGGCGGCTAGCCGGTCCCAAGAGACCCAGTACTTC. Translated, it gives CASSLAASRSQETQYF. The genes are TRBV5-1 and TRBJ2-5; D might be TRBD2 (5 bases). V gave up 0 bases and J gave up 1 base, with 13 bases separating them. This CDR3 is built from 16 residues. Germline CDR1 and CDR2: SGHRS and YFSETQ.

This chain joins TRBV4-2 and TRBJ2-5; D is unresolved. Germline values: CDR1 LGHNA, CDR2 YNFKEQ. V lost 0 bases to trimming and J lost 2 bases, with 10 bases between them. The CDR3 has 15 residues. For the CDR3, the DNA is TGTGCCAGCAGCCAAGATGGTGACTTGCAAGAGACCCAGTACTTC. This translates into CASSQDGDLQETQYF.

V usage is TRBV10-2 and J usage is TRBJ2-1; D may be TRBD2 (5 bases). Germline assignment: CDR1 WSHSY and CDR2 SAAADI. Trimming cost V 10 bases and J 5 bases, with 24 bases left between them. The CDR3 sequence is 16 residues long. The CDR3 loop reads CATWSGAAGPHNEQFF. The CDR3 bases are TGCGCCACCTGGTCTGGAGCGGCCGGGCCACACAATGAGCAGTTCTTC.

The V and J genes are TRBV3-1 (or the pseudogene TRBV3-2) and TRBJ2-1, with no clear D. Per the germline V gene, CDR1 is LGHDT and CDR2 is YNNKEL (reference sequence). Trimming left V 1 base short and J 2 bases short, with 12 bases between. This CDR3 comprises 16 residues. CDR3 region: CASSQVPRVAYNEQFF. The DNA of the CDR3 is TGTGCCAGCAGCCAAGTACCCCGCGTAGCCTACAATGAGCAGTTCTTC.

J is TRBJ1-2 and V is TRBV28; D is possibly TRBD1 (6 bases). The CDR3 loop spans 13 amino acids. The V gene's germline CDR1 is MDHEN and CDR2 SYDVKM. V lost 7 bases and J lost 4, with 13 bases in between. The DNA of the CDR3 is TGTGCCAGCAACGCTACAGGGATCTATGGCTACACCTTC. Its translation is CASNATGIYGYTF.

This sequence joins TRBV7-2 and TRBJ2-2; D may be TRBD2 (5 bases). The CDR3 length is 15 residues. Trimming cost V 1 base and J 0 bases, with 6 bases left between them. Germline values: CDR1 SGHTA, CDR2 FQGNSA. The CDR3 nucleotides are TGTGCCAGCAGCTTAGGAGCGGCGAACACCGGGGAGCTGTTTTTT. Translation gives CASSLGAANTGELFF.

The chain links TRBV3-1 (or the pseudogene TRBV3-2) to TRBJ2-2; TRBD2 matches at 16 bases. Trimming took 3 bases from V and 5 from J; bases not matched to a gene: 6. Germline V gene lookup returns CDR1 LGHDT and CDR2 YNNKEL (reference sequence). The CDR3 contains 18 residues. The CDR3 DNA follows: TGTGCCAGCAGCCAGGGACTAGCGGGAGGGCCGGGGACCGGGGAGCTGTTTTTT. Residues: CASSQGLAGGPGTGELFF.

The chain carries TRBV24-1 and TRBJ2-2; 7 bases are a match to TRBD1. V trimming: 6 bases; J trimming: 6 bases; junction bases outside the gene matches: 9. There are 15 residues in the CDR3. Germline V CDR1 and CDR2: KGHDR, SFDVKD. As DNA, the CDR3 is TGTGCCACCAGTAGGGGACAGCCTATCCCCGGGGAGCTGTTTTTT. It specifies CATSRGQPIPGELFF.

V is TRBV19 and J is TRBJ2-1; D possibly corresponds to TRBD2 (7 bases). Trimming pared 7 bases from V and 9 bases from J, leaving 16 bases between. The V gene's germline CDR1 is LNHDA and CDR2 SQIVND (reference sequence). This CDR3 has 13 residues. The CDR3 protein is CASTMGGAGEQFF. The CDR3 DNA sequence: TGTGCCAGTACCATGGGGGGGGCGGGTGAGCAGTTCTTC. Complete variable domain (other parts from reference TRBV19 and TRBJ2-1): DGGITQSPKYLFRKEGQNVTLSCEQNLNHDAMYWYRQDPGQGLRLIYYSQIVNDFQKGDIAEGYSVSREKKESFPLTVTSAQKNPTAFYLCASTMGGAGEQFFGPGTRLTVL.